The present TCR beta chain was sequenced within a study of blood T cell repertoires in COVID-19. Clones were sequenced by immunoSEQ multiplex PCR, and TCRdb holds only the in-frame ones, with some missing. The profile shows about 99,000 clones, approximately 88% of them singletons. CDR3 length equals 15 residues. The specimen sequenced was peripheral blood. V is TRBV21-1 and J is TRBJ1-5; the table's D call of TRBD1 was not tested on the DNA. TRBV21-1 corresponds to a pseudogene. The source is a human donor in a cohort sampled during active COVID-19. CDR3 sequence reads: CASSKGGTDNQPQHF. Here the CDR3 DNA reads TGTGCCAGCAGCAAAGGGGGGACAGACAATCAGCCCCAGCATTTT.